The following is a T cell receptor (beta chain) sequence with its context. Its target is unknown. Some clones are missing from TCRdb's copy, which holds only in-frame ones; the method was immunoSEQ multiplex PCR. The sample includes fewer than 35,000 clones, roughly nine tenths of them seen just once. The data belong to a study of T cells in localized non-small cell lung cancer. V was pared by 1 base and J by 4 bases, with 10 bases between. The CDR3 consists of 15 residues. Germline V gene lookup returns CDR1 MNHNS and CDR2 SASEGT. Overall study findings and caveats: Adjacent lung exhibited a median of about 57 among the 100 most abundant tumor clones. A denser population of T cells in blood accompanied longer overall survival.

V usage is TRBV6-1 and J usage is TRBJ1-4, with D maybe TRBD1 (6 bases). The sequencing here drew on peripheral blood, taken before any cancer treatment. This receptor was obtained from a female donor over 55 with stage I lung adenocarcinoma. The CDR3 bases are TGTGCCAGCAGTGAAGGACAGGCCCTTAATGAAAAACTGTTTTTT. Residues: CASSEGQALNEKLFF.